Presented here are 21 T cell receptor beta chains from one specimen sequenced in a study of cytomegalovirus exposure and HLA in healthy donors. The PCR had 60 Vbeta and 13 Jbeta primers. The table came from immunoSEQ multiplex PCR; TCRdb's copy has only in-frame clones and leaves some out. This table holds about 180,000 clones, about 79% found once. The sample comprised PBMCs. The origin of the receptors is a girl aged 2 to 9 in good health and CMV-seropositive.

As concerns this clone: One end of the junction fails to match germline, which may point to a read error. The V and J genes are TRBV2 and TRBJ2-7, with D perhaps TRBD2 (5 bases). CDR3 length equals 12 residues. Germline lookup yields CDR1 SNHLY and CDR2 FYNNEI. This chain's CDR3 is CASTLIGVAMDF. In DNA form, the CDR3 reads TGTGCCAGCACCCTTATCGGGGTAGCGATGGACTTC.

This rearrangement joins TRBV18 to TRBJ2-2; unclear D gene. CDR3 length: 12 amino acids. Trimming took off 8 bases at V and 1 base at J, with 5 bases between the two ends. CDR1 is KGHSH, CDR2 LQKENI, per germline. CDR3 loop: CASPLNTGELFF. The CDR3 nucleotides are TGTGCCAGCCCCCTGAACACCGGGGAGCTGTTTTTT.

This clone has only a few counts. In DNA, the CDR3 is TGTGCCAGCAGCTCTACAGATACGCAGTATTTT. Amino acid sequence: CASSSTDTQYF. J is TRBJ2-3 and V is TRBV7-2, with D unresolved. The V end lost 4 bases, the J end lost 3 bases, and 2 bases lay between the germline ends. Looked up from germline, CDR1 is SGHTA and CDR2 is FQGNSA. The CDR3 runs 11 residues. Full variable domain (outside the CDR3, taken from reference TRBV7-2 and TRBJ2-3): GAGVSQSPSNKVTEKGKDVELRCDPISGHTALYWYRQSLGQGLEFLIYFQGNSAPDKSGLPSDRFSAERTGGSVSTLTIQRTQQEDSAVYLCASSSTDTQYFGPGTRLTVL.

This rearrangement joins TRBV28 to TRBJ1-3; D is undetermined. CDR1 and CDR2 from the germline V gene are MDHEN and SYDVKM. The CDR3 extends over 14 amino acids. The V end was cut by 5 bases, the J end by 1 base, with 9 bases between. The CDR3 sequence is CASSSPGSGNTIYF. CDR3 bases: TGTGCCAGCAGTAGCCCCGGGTCTGGAAACACCATATATTTT.

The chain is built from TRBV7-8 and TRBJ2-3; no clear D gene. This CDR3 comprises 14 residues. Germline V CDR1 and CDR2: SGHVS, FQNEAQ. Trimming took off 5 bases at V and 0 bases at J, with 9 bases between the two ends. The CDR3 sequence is CASSREASTDTQYF. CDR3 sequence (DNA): TGTGCCAGCAGCCGCGAGGCTAGCACAGATACGCAGTATTTT.

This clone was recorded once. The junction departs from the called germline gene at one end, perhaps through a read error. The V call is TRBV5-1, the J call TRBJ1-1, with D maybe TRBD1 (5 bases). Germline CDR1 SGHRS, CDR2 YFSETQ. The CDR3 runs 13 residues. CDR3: CASTGQRGTEVFF. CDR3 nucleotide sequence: TGCGCCAGCACTGGACAAAGGGGCACTGAAGTTTTCTTT.

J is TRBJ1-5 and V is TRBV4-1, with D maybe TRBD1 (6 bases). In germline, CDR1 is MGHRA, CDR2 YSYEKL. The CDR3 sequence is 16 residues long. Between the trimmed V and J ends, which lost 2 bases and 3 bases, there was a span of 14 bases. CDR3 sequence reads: CASSQMPGQVNQPQHF. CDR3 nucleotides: TGCGCCAGCAGCCAAATGCCGGGACAAGTCAATCAGCCCCAGCATTTT.

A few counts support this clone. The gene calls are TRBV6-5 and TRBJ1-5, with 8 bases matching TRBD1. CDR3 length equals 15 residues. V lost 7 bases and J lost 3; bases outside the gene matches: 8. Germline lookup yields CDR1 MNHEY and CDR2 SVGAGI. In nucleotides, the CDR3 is TGTGCCAGCAAACCGACAGGGGTGATCAATCAGCCCCAGCATTTT. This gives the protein CASKPTGVINQPQHF.

CDR3 bases: TGTGCCAGCAGCGTGGAGTTCGGAGTTCAAGGGGCCAACGTCCTGACTTTC. Amino acids: CASSVEFGVQGANVLTF. The V call is TRBV9, the J call TRBJ2-6; D is unclear. The CDR3 is 17 residues long. From germline, CDR1 is SGDLS and CDR2 YYNGEE. Trimming took off 2 bases at V and 4 bases at J, with 16 bases between the two ends. Full variable domain (missing parts from reference TRBV9 and TRBJ2-6): DSGVTQTPKHLITATGQRVTLRCSPRSGDLSVYWYQQSLDQGLQFLIQYYNGEERAKGNILERFSAQQFPDLHSELNLSSLELGDSALYFCASSVEFGVQGANVLTFGAGSRLTVL.

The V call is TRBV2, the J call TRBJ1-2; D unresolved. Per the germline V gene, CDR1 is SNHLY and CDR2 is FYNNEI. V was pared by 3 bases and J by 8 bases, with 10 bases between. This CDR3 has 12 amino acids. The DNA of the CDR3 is TGTGCCAGCAGTGAGGTCCACGCGGGCTACACCTTC. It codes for CASSEVHAGYTF.

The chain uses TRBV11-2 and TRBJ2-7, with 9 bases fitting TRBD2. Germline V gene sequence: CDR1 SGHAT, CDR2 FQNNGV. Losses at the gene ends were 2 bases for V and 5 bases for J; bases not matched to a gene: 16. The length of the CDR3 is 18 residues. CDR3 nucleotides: TGTGCCAGCAGCTTAAGTCTAGCGGGGTCACCCCTAACCAACGAGCAGTACTTC. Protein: CASSLSLAGSPLTNEQYF.

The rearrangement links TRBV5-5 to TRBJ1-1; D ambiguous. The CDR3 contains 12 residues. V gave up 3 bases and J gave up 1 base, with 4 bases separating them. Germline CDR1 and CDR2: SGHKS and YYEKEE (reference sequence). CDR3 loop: CASSYRNTEAFF. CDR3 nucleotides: TGTGCCAGCAGCTACAGGAACACTGAAGCTTTCTTT.

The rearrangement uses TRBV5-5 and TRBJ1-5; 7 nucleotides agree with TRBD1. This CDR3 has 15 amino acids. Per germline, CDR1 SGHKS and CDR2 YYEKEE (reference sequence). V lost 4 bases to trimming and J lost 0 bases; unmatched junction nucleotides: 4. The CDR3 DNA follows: TGTGCCAGCAGCCGGGACAGATTTAGCAATCAGCCCCAGCATTTT. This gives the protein CASSRDRFSNQPQHF.

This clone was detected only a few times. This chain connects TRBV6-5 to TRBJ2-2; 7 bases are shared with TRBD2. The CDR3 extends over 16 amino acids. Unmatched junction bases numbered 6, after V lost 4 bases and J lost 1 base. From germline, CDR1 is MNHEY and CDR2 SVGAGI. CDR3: CASSFGWEGNTGELFF. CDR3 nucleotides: TGTGCCAGCAGTTTCGGATGGGAGGGGAACACCGGGGAGCTGTTTTTT.

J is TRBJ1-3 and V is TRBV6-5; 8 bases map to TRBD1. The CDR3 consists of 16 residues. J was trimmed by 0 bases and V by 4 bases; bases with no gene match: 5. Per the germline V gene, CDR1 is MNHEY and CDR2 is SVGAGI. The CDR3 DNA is TGTGCCAGCAGTTCCGGCAGGGGGCTCTCTGGAAACACCATATATTTT. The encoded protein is CASSSGRGLSGNTIYF.

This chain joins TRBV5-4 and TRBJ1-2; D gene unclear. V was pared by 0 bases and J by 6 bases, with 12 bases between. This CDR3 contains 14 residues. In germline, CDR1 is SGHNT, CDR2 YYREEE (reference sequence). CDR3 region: CASSLDGAIHGYTF. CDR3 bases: TGTGCCAGCAGCTTGGACGGAGCTATACATGGCTACACCTTC.

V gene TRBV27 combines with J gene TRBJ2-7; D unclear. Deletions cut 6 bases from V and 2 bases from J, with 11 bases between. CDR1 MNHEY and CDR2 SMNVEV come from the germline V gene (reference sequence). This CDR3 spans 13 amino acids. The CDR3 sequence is CASRSEAPYEQYF. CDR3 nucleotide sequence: TGTGCCAGCAGGTCAGAGGCCCCCTACGAGCAGTACTTC.

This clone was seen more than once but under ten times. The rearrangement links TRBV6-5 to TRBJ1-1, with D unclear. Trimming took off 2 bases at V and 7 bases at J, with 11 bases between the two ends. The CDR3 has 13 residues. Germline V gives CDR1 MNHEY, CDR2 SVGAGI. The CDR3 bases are TGTGCCAGCAGTTACCGCCCCGCAGGTGAAGCTTTCTTT. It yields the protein CASSYRPAGEAFF.

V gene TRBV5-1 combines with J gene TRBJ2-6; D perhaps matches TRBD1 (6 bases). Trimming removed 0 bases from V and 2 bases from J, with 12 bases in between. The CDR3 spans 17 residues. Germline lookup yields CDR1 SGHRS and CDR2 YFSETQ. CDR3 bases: TGCGCCAGCAGCTTGGACCCACAGGGTACTGGGGCCAACGTCCTGACTTTC. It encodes CASSLDPQGTGANVLTF.

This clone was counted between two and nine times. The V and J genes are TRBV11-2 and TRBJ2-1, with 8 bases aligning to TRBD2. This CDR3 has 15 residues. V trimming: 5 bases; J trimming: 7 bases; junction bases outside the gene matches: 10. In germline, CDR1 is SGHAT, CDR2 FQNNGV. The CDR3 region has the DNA TGTGCCAGCAGCGTGAGCAGCGGGAGCGGGAATGAGCAGTTCTTC. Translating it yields CASSVSSGSGNEQFF.

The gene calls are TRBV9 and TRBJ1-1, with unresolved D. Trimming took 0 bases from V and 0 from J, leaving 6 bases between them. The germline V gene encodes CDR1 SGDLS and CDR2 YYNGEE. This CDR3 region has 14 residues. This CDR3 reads CASSVGNMNTEAFF. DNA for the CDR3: TGTGCCAGCAGCGTAGGAAACATGAACACTGAAGCTTTCTTT.